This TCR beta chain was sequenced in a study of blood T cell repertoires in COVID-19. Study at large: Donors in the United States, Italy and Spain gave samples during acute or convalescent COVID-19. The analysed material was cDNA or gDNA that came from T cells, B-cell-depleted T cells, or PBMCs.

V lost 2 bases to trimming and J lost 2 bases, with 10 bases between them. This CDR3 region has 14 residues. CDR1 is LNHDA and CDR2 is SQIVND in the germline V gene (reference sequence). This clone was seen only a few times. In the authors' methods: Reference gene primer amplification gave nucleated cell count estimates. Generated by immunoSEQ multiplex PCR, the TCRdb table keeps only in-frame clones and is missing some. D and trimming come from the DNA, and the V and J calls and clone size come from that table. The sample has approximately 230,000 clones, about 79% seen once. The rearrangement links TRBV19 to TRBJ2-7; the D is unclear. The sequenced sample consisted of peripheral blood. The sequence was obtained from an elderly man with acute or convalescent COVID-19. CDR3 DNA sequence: TGTGCCAGTAGTATACCGGTGTTCCCCTACGAGCAGTACTTC. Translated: CASSIPVFPYEQYF.